A single sample is the source of the 16 T cell receptor beta chains below, sequenced in a study of cytomegalovirus exposure and HLA in healthy donors. 13 Jbeta primers and 60 Vbeta primers were used for the PCR. The method was immunoSEQ multiplex PCR; TCRdb's version includes in-frame clones alone and lacks a portion of them. The profile shows under 150,000 clones, roughly 80% of them singletons. Material: PBMCs. All receptors come from a middle-aged man in good health and CMV-seropositive.

V gene TRBV30 combines with J gene TRBJ1-4; the D gene is possibly TRBD1 (5 bases). This CDR3 region has 13 residues. V was shortened by 5 bases and J by 8 bases, with 15 bases between the two germline ends. Germline CDR1 is GTSNPN and CDR2 is SVGIG (reference sequence). The CDR3 DNA reads TGTGCCTGGGGCAAAGGGGAACGGGAAAAACTGTTTTTT. Residues: CAWGKGEREKLFF.

The chain is built from TRBV27 and TRBJ1-2; 12 positions match TRBD1. Trimming took 5 bases from V and 4 from J; bases not matched to a gene: 11. This CDR3 has 17 residues. The germline CDR1 and CDR2 sequences are MNHEY and SMNVEV (reference sequence). The CDR3 DNA follows: TGTGCCAGCAGTCCCGAGGGACAGGGGGCGCGAGGCTATGGCTACACCTTC. Translated, it gives CASSPEGQGARGYGYTF.

The rearrangement uses TRBV6-6 and TRBJ2-1, with D perhaps matching TRBD1 (5 bases). The CDR3 has 14 amino acids. Deletions cut 4 bases from V and 6 bases from J, with 13 bases between. The germline gives CDR1 MNHNY, CDR2 SVGAGI (reference sequence). The CDR3 region has the DNA TGTGCCAGCAGTTTAGGGGCTATTAGCAATGAGCAGTTCTTC. Amino acids: CASSLGAISNEQFF.

The V and J genes are TRBV19 and TRBJ2-1; 13 nucleotides align to TRBD2. Losses at the gene ends were 3 bases for V and 10 bases for J; bases not matched to a gene: 6. Germline V gene lookup returns CDR1 LNHDA and CDR2 SQIVND (reference sequence). CDR3 length: 15 amino acids. As DNA, the CDR3 is TGTGCCAGTAGTATCCCGACTAGCGGGGGGTTCGAGCAGTTCTTC. Translated: CASSIPTSGGFEQFF.

The rearrangement links TRBV5-1 to TRBJ1-4, with D possibly matching TRBD1 (5 bases). CDR3 length: 14 residues. Trimming took 2 bases from V and 5 from J, leaving 10 bases between them. CDR1 SGHRS and CDR2 YFSETQ come from the germline V gene. CDR3 sequence (DNA): TGCGCCAGCAGCTTTCAGGGATCCAATGAAAAACTGTTTTTT. Its protein product is CASSFQGSNEKLFF.

This chain joins TRBV5-4 and TRBJ2-7; 11 nucleotides align to TRBD1. Germline CDR1 reads SGHNT; CDR2 reads YYREEE (reference sequence). This CDR3 spans 15 amino acids. Unmatched junction bases numbered 7, after V lost 4 bases and J lost 4 bases. The CDR3 here is CASSAGTGGWYEQYF. CDR3 DNA sequence: TGTGCCAGCAGCGCTGGGACAGGGGGTTGGTACGAGCAGTACTTC.

This clone was counted only a few times. The V gene is TRBV10-2, the J gene TRBJ2-7; D ambiguous. The CDR3 is 13 amino acids. V dropped 5 bases and J dropped 1 base, with 9 bases sitting between them. Germline V gene data show CDR1 as WSHSY and CDR2 as SAAADI. CDR3 sequence (DNA): TGCGCCAGCAGTCCATGGGCGTCCTACGAGCAGTACTTC. As protein: CASSPWASYEQYF.

This clone was detected only once. The chain joins TRBV5-5 to TRBJ2-4; TRBD2 is a possible D gene (6 bases). V lost 1 base and J lost 0, with 11 bases in between. The CDR3 length is 16 residues. Germline assignment: CDR1 SGHKS and CDR2 YYEKEE (reference sequence). The CDR3 nucleotides read TGTGCCAGCAGCTTGAGGCGGGAACTAGCCAAAAACATTCAGTACTTC. Amino acids: CASSLRRELAKNIQYF.

This chain links TRBV4-1 with TRBJ1-3; 7 bases fit TRBD1. Germline V lookup: CDR1 MGHRA, CDR2 YSYEKL. This CDR3 is built from 17 residues. The V gene end was trimmed by 0 bases and the J gene end by 3 bases; junction bases not matched to a gene: 8. CDR3 residues: CASSQDPLAGGGNTIYF. In DNA, the CDR3 is TGCGCCAGCAGCCAAGACCCCTTGGCAGGGGGTGGAAACACCATATATTTT.

The V call is TRBV9, the J call TRBJ1-2; D is uncertain. With 3 bases removed from V and 1 base from J, the gap between germline ends came to 19 bases. Germline CDR1 and CDR2: SGDLS and YYNGEE. The CDR3 contains 17 residues. In nucleotides, the CDR3 is TGTGCCAGCAGCGCTCTTCCCCTTCTGGGGAGTAACTATGGCTACACCTTC. Its translation: CASSALPLLGSNYGYTF.

The chain is built from TRBV6-5 and TRBJ2-4, with D perhaps TRBD1 (5 bases). V was pared by 6 bases and J by 0 bases, with 9 bases between. The CDR3 totals 14 residues. CDR1 and CDR2 (germline): MNHEY, SVGAGI. The CDR3 region has the DNA TGTGCCAGCAGAGACAGCTTAGCCAAAAACATTCAGTACTTC. Protein: CASRDSLAKNIQYF.

The chain is built from TRBV29-1 and TRBJ1-1; no reliable D call. Germline V gene lookup returns CDR1 SQVTM and CDR2 ANQGSEA. V dropped 7 bases and J dropped 4 bases, with 10 bases sitting between them. The CDR3 spans 11 residues. DNA of the CDR3: TGCAGCGATGGTGGCGGCACTGAAGCTTTCTTT. It translates to CSDGGGTEAFF.

This clone was counted only a few times. The gene calls are TRBV18 and TRBJ1-2, with a weak D call TRBD1 (5 bases). V lost 4 bases and J lost 6, with 9 bases in between. This CDR3 contains 12 residues. CDR1 is KGHSH, CDR2 LQKENI, per germline. This chain's CDR3 is CASSLTGDGYTF. CDR3 coding DNA: TGTGCCAGCTCACTAACGGGGGATGGCTACACCTTC.

V and J are TRBV5-1 and TRBJ2-1, with 7 bases matching TRBD2. The junction had 12 bases not matched to a gene; V was cut back by 4 bases and J by 5 bases. In germline, CDR1 is SGHRS, CDR2 YFSETQ. The CDR3 runs to 16 residues. The CDR3 region is CASSRRTSEINNEQFF. CDR3 sequence (DNA): TGCGCCAGCAGCAGGAGAACTAGCGAAATAAACAATGAGCAGTTCTTC. Full variable domain (rest looked up from reference TRBV5-1 and TRBJ2-1): KAGVTQTPRYLIKTRGQQVTLSCSPISGHRSVSWYQQTPGQGLQFLFEYFSETQRNKGNFPGRFSGRQFSNSRSEMNVSTLELGDSALYLCASSRRTSEINNEQFFGPGTRLTVL.

On this clone: Other DNA sequences in the sample encode the same CDR3. This chain connects TRBV7-9 to TRBJ2-7; TRBD2 agrees at 12 bases. J lost 2 bases, V lost 2 bases, and 1 base had no gene match. This CDR3 comprises 15 residues. Looked up from germline, CDR1 is SEHNR and CDR2 is FQNEAQ (reference sequence). CDR3 coding DNA: TGTGCCAGCAGCTTACTAGCGGGAGGGCCCTACGAGCAGTACTTC. It encodes CASSLLAGGPYEQYF.

This clone has a handful of counts. For the CDR3, the DNA is TGTGCCAGCAGTTACGCGGACAGGGTCTATGGCTACACCTTC. Translation gives CASSYADRVYGYTF. V is TRBV6-6 and J is TRBJ1-2, with TRBD1 identical over 8 bases. The CDR3 is 14 residues long. Unmatched junction bases numbered 3, after V lost 2 bases and J lost 4 bases. Germline V gene lookup returns CDR1 MNHNY and CDR2 SVGAGI (reference sequence).